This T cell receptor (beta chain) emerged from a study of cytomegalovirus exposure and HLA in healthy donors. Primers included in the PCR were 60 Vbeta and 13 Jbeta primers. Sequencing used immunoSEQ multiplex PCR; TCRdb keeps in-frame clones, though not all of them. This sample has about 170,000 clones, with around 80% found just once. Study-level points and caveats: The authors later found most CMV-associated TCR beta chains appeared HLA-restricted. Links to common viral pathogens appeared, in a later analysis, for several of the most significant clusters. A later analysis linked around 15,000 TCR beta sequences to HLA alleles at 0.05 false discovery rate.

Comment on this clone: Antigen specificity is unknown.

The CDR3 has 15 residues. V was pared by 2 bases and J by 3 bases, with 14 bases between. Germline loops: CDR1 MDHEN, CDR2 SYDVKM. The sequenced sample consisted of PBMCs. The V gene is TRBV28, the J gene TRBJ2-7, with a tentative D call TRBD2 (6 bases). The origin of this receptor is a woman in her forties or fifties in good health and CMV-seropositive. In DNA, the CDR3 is TGTGCCAGCAGTTTAGCGGGCGGGGCTCTCTACGAGCAGTACTTC. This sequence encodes CASSLAGGALYEQYF.